This note documents a single T cell receptor beta chain sequence. This CDR3 region has 13 residues. CDR1 is SQVTM, CDR2 ANQGSEA, per germline. With 6 bases removed from V and 7 bases from J, the gap between germline ends came to 18 bases. Treatment noted: roughly 19 received Ad26.COV2.S at low or high dose, single or two shots; five or six received placebo; per-sample allocation not given. Collection of the samples took place on day 63 after the first injection of vaccine or placebo. The shot given was an Ad26 vector that makes Wuhan-strain SARS-CoV-2 spike. The data were taken from a study of Ad26.COV2.S vaccination and SARS-CoV-2 variants. Looking at the study overall: The vaccine Ad26.COV2.S was put into the muscle once, or twice with 56 days between.

The method was immunoSEQ multiplex PCR; TCRdb's version includes in-frame clones alone and lacks a portion of them. This sample has approximately 280,000 clones, with about 87% found just once. Material: peripheral blood, obtained in a trial of Ad26.COV2.S vaccine versus placebo. The receptor's source is a person aged 18-60 years who received the Ad26.COV2.S COVID-19 vaccine or a placebo. The V and J genes are TRBV29-1 and TRBJ1-2; weak D call: TRBD1 (6 bases). The CDR3 DNA sequence: TGCAGCGTGCCACAGGGTCAGGGGCGTGGCTACACCTTC. It codes for CSVPQGQGRGYTF. Complete variable domain (other parts from reference TRBV29-1 and TRBJ1-2): SAVISQKPSRDICQRGTSLTIQCQVDSQVTMMFWYRQQPGQSLTLIATANQGSEATYESGFVIDKFPISRPNLTFSTLTVSNMSPEDSSIYLCSVPQGQGRGYTFGSGTRLTVV.